This T cell receptor (beta chain) was captured by sequencing in a study of cytomegalovirus exposure and HLA in healthy donors. Notes on the study in general: In terms of immune exposure information, only CMV serostatus was available.

Details on this clone: The antigen is undetermined.

With 60 Vbeta and 13 Jbeta primers, the PCR was carried out. Measured with immunoSEQ multiplex PCR; TCRdb has only the in-frame clones, and not every one. This table has more than 95,000 clones, 64% appearing once. Germline trimming cut 0 bases from V and 1 base from J; bases unmatched to any gene: 8. Germline values: CDR1 SGHNT, CDR2 YENEEA. The CDR3 spans 19 residues. What was sequenced was PBMCs. The genes are TRBV11-3 and TRBJ2-1; 11 positions agree with TRBD2. This sequence originates from a man between 60 and 75 years old in good health and CMV-seronegative. This chain's CDR3 is CASSLDQLAGVGSYNEQFF. DNA of the CDR3: TGTGCCAGCAGCTTAGATCAACTAGCGGGAGTGGGGTCCTACAATGAGCAGTTCTTC.